This entry lists 11 T cell receptor beta chains sequenced from one sample in a study of STAT5B mutations in CD4+ large granular lymphocyte leukemia. This table comes from immunoSEQ multiplex PCR, and its TCRdb copy is limited to in-frame clones, with some not included. Here the sample spans about 33,000 clones, 60% to 80% being singletons. The sample was CD4+ T cells from blood buffy coats. All receptors derive from a human donor in good health.

V gene TRBV2 combines with J gene TRBJ2-1; TRBD2 matches 8 bases. The V gene's germline CDR1 is SNHLY and CDR2 FYNNEI. The CDR3 loop spans 14 amino acids. V lost 9 bases and J lost 4; bases outside the gene matches: 8. The CDR3 DNA sequence: TGTGCCAGGGGGATAGCGGGGTATTACAATGAGCAGTTCTTC. This codes for CARGIAGYYNEQFF.

This clone showed up just once. The gene calls are TRBV6-1 and TRBJ1-5; the match to TRBD1 covers 7 bases. The ends lost 4 bases at V and 2 bases at J; junction bases unmatched: 5. Germline assignment: CDR1 MNHNS and CDR2 SASEGT. The CDR3 length is 15 residues. CDR3 amino acids: CASSGGTARNQPQHF. DNA for the CDR3: TGTGCCAGCAGTGGGGGGACAGCCCGCAATCAGCCCCAGCATTTT.

The chain joins TRBV13 to TRBJ2-2; no clear D. CDR1 and CDR2 from the germline V gene are PRHDT and FYEKMQ (reference sequence). There are 12 residues in the CDR3. Trimming took 8 bases from V and 7 from J, leaving 11 bases between them. CDR3 region: CASSGQLGELFF. The CDR3 region has the DNA TGTGCCAGCTCCGGGCAGCTCGGGGAGCTGTTTTTT.

This clone was detected once. The rearrangement joins TRBV9 to TRBJ2-2, with no clear D. V was clipped by 4 bases and J by 2 bases, with 12 bases between them. The CDR3 consists of 15 residues. Germline V lookup: CDR1 SGDLS, CDR2 YYNGEE. DNA for the CDR3: TGTGCCAGCAGCCGTACCGGAAGAAACACCGGGGAGCTGTTTTTT. This sequence encodes CASSRTGRNTGELFF.

The chain recombines TRBV15 with TRBJ2-5; D not certain. The germline V gene encodes CDR1 LNHNV and CDR2 YYDKDF (reference sequence). CDR3 length: 12 residues. Trimming took off 0 bases at V and 5 bases at J, with 4 bases between the two ends. The CDR3 sequence: CATSRDRETQYF. The CDR3 DNA sequence: TGTGCCACCAGCAGAGATAGGGAGACCCAGTACTTC.

This chain links TRBV11-2 with TRBJ2-5; D not resolved. Germline values: CDR1 SGHAT, CDR2 FQNNGV. Deletions cut 2 bases from V and 2 bases from J, with 9 bases between. The CDR3 sequence is 14 residues long. The CDR3 here is CASSLMAVQETQYF. The CDR3 nucleotides read TGTGCCAGCAGCTTAATGGCGGTTCAAGAGACCCAGTACTTC.

The chain recombines TRBV7-2 with TRBJ2-7; 8 nucleotides agree with TRBD2. This CDR3 has 15 residues. Germline trimming cut 5 bases from V and 5 bases from J; bases unmatched to any gene: 11. In germline, CDR1 is SGHTA, CDR2 FQGNSA. CDR3 DNA: TGTGCCAGCAGCCCCCAAGCGGGAGTCGCCGACGAGCAGTACTTC. Protein product: CASSPQAGVADEQYF.

This chain uses TRBV4-1 with TRBJ2-2; 9 bases map to TRBD1. Germline values: CDR1 MGHRA, CDR2 YSYEKL. After removal of 3 bases from V and 2 bases from J, the junction contained 4 bases not matched to a gene. The CDR3 contains 16 residues. The CDR3 protein is CASSQPGQGNTGELFF. The CDR3 nucleotides are TGCGCCAGCAGCCAGCCGGGACAGGGAAACACCGGGGAGCTGTTTTTT.

The rearrangement joins TRBV30 to TRBJ2-2; D is perhaps TRBD1 (6 bases). The CDR3 has 16 amino acids. CDR1 and CDR2 from the germline V gene are GTSNPN and SVGIG (reference sequence). V dropped 6 bases and J dropped 0 bases, with 17 bases sitting between them. Written as DNA, the CDR3 is TGTGCCTGCACCCAAACAGGGTTTGCGAACACCGGGGAGCTGTTTTTT. It yields the protein CACTQTGFANTGELFF.

The chain is built from TRBV27 and TRBJ2-7, with D perhaps matching TRBD1 or TRBD2 (5 bases each). CDR1 is MNHEY, CDR2 SMNVEV, per germline (reference sequence). The CDR3 runs 16 residues. V lost 3 bases to trimming and J lost 0 bases, with 15 bases between them. CDR3 DNA sequence: TGTGCCAGCAGTTTTGGGGGACGGACCAGCTCCTACGAGCAGTACTTC. It specifies CASSFGGRTSSYEQYF.

This CDR3 is CASSDTRRGYVAFF. Written as DNA, the CDR3 is TGTGCCAGCAGCGATACTCGTAGGGGGTATGTAGCTTTCTTT. The V and J genes are TRBV11-2 and TRBJ1-1, with D possibly being TRBD1 (6 bases). V lost 5 bases and J 10 bases, leaving 20 bases between the germline ends. This CDR3 is built from 14 residues. CDR1 is SGHAT and CDR2 is FQNNGV in the germline V gene.